This T cell receptor beta chain was profiled in a study of low-dose radiotherapy and immunotherapy resistance in tumors. Study information: Cohort 1 was given 0.5 Gy fractions every 2 weeks, 6.5 Gy in total. Cohort 2 received 1 Gy per fraction every two weeks, totaling 13 Gy over 26 weeks. Patients took aspirin (300 mg orally, daily) for four cycles beginning at cycle 1 day 1.

This clonotype was seen at least ten times. The CDR3 runs 14 residues. V lost 3 bases to trimming and J lost 1 base, with 7 bases between them. The germline V gene has CDR1 SGHTS and CDR2 YDEGEE. Sample time point: after trial treatment. Specified treatment: LDRT plus nivolumab, ipilimumab, low-dose cyclophosphamide and aspirin (RACIN trial). Along with nivolumab and ipilimumab, donors received aspirin, low-dose cyclophosphamide and low-dose radiotherapy. cDNA synthesis used a TRAV/TRBV-specific primer set for both chains. The authors ran around 19 PCR cycles to amplify TCRs with a constant-region primer and V-primer adapter. In TCRdb, the reads were re-called with MiXCR into one record per CDR3 protein. The sample holds around 60,000 distinct CDR3 sequences, about 25% seen once.

The source was PBMCs, collected after low-dose radiotherapy plus immunotherapy. The receptor's source is a male donor with prostate cancer. The chain joins TRBV5-8 to TRBJ2-2; D not resolved. CDR3 nucleotides: TGTGCCAGCAGCTGGAAACAGAACACCGGGGAGCTGTTTTTT. Its translation is CASSWKQNTGELFF.